One and the same sample provided the 28 T cell receptor beta chains below, sequenced in a study of neurological immune-mediated disorders. TCRdb analysed the 5' RACE reads with MiXCR anew, one entry per CDR3 protein. The sample shows about 58,000 distinct CDR3 sequences, about 3.2% of them seen only once. The sequenced sample consisted of PBMCs. Source of these receptors: a woman aged 60-70 years with multiple sclerosis.

The sample holds many counts of this clonotype. V gene TRBV6-2 or TRBV6-3 combines with J gene TRBJ2-4, with D possibly TRBD1 on 6 matching bases. The ends were cut back, 0 bases at V and 3 bases at J, with 9 bases in the middle. The length of the CDR3 is 15 residues. Germline values: CDR1 MNHEY, CDR2 SVGEGT. The CDR3 sequence is CASSYSAGDKNIQYF. CDR3 nucleotide sequence: TGTGCCAGCAGTTACTCGGCAGGGGACAAAAACATTCAGTACTTC.

This clonotype was seen many times. This chain connects TRBV5-1 to TRBJ1-4, with D uncertain. Trimming took 4 bases from V and 5 from J, leaving 15 bases between them. There are 15 residues in the CDR3. Germline values: CDR1 SGHRS, CDR2 YFSETQ. The CDR3 is CASSGTDWGNEKLFF. The DNA of the CDR3 is TGCGCCAGCAGCGGAACGGACTGGGGAAATGAAAAACTGTTTTTT.

This clonotype occurred many times. V is TRBV7-9 and J is TRBJ2-5; 11 nucleotides match TRBD2. Germline-derived CDR1 and CDR2 are SEHNR and FQNEAQ (reference sequence). V lost 5 bases to trimming and J lost 0 bases; unmatched junction nucleotides: 11. The CDR3 is 18 amino acids. DNA of the CDR3: TGTGCCAGCAGCCCCTTGATTAGCGGGGGGGTGTACCAAGAGACCCAGTACTTC. Translating it yields CASSPLISGGVYQETQYF. The entire variable domain, with the rest obtained from reference TRBV7-9 and TRBJ2-5, is as follows: DTGVSQNPRHKITKRGQNVTFRCDPISEHNRLYWYRQTLGQGPEFLTYFQNEAQLEKSRLLSDRFSAERPKGSFSTLEIQRTEQGDSAMYLCASSPLISGGVYQETQYFGPGTRLLVL.

This clonotype was detected ten times or more. V and J are TRBV25-1 and TRBJ2-7, with TRBD1 as a possible D gene (6 bases). Germline V gives CDR1 MGHDK, CDR2 SYGVNS. Trimming left V 2 bases short and J 4 bases short, with 6 bases between. The CDR3 spans 12 residues. The CDR3 sequence: CASSEQGYEQYF. DNA for the CDR3: TGTGCCAGCAGTGAACAGGGGTACGAGCAGTACTTC.

This clonotype showed up many times. This chain uses TRBV20-1 with TRBJ2-1; D gene unclear. This CDR3 is built from 14 residues. Trimming removed 0 bases from V and 6 bases from J, with 12 bases in between. Germline values: CDR1 DFQATT, CDR2 SNEGSKA (reference sequence). The DNA of the CDR3 is TGCAGTGCTAGAGAGTGGGCCACAGCCAATGAGCAGTTCTTC. Translation: CSAREWATANEQFF.

This clonotype appeared many times. V and J are TRBV3-1 and TRBJ2-2; TRBD2 agrees at 8 bases. CDR1 and CDR2 from the germline V gene are LGHDT and YNNKEL (reference sequence). V lost 4 bases to trimming and J lost 7 bases; unmatched junction nucleotides: 11. The CDR3 contains 16 residues. The CDR3 DNA is TGTGCCAGCAGCCTTCGCGGGAGGAGTCAAGGCGGGGAGCTGTTTTTT. This gives the protein CASSLRGRSQGGELFF.

This clonotype was seen repeatedly, ten times or more. The J gene is TRBJ2-7, the V gene TRBV4-1; no clear D. V was pared by 1 base and J by 2 bases, with 15 bases between. The CDR3 totals 16 residues. The germline CDR1 and CDR2 sequences are MGHRA and YSYEKL. The chain's CDR3 is CASSQVGFSRAYEQYF. The CDR3 DNA reads as TGCGCCAGCAGCCAAGTGGGGTTTAGCCGGGCCTACGAGCAGTACTTC.

This clonotype has at least ten counts. The chain links TRBV12-3 or TRBV12-4 to TRBJ2-1; D could derive from TRBD1 or TRBD2 (5 bases each). V shed 6 bases and J shed 2 bases, with 8 bases lying between them. The CDR3 is made up of 13 amino acids. The CDR3 DNA reads as TGTGCCAGCAGCCAGGGAGCCTACAATGAGCAGTTCTTC. Its protein is CASSQGAYNEQFF.

This clonotype appeared many times. The chain employs TRBV5-5 and TRBJ1-1, with TRBD1 identical over 7 bases. Per germline, CDR1 SGHKS and CDR2 YYEKEE (reference sequence). V dropped 4 bases and J dropped 0; count of bases not matched to a gene: 9. This CDR3 comprises 16 residues. CDR3 loop: CASSRRGTVMNTEAFF. The DNA for the CDR3 is TGTGCCAGCAGCCGGCGGGGGACAGTTATGAACACTGAAGCTTTCTTT. The full variable domain, its missing parts supplied by reference TRBV5-5 and TRBJ1-1, is DAGVTQSPTHLIKTRGQQVTLRCSPISGHKSVSWYQQVLGQGPQFIFQYYEKEERGRGNFPDRFSARQFPNYSSELNVNALLLGDSALYLCASSRRGTVMNTEAFFGQGTRLTVV.

This clonotype was seen many times. In DNA, the CDR3 is TGTGCCAGCAGCCGAAGCGGGGAGCTGTTTTTT. It translates to CASSRSGELFF. The rearrangement joins TRBV9 to TRBJ2-2; D ambiguous. The CDR3 runs to 11 residues. The V end was cut by 4 bases, the J end by 7 bases, with 5 bases between. Germline-derived CDR1 and CDR2 are SGDLS and YYNGEE.

This clonotype occurred many times. The chain recombines TRBV4-2 with TRBJ2-7; D gene uncertain. This CDR3 has 15 amino acids. With 4 bases removed from V and 3 bases from J, the gap between germline ends came to 16 bases. The V gene's germline CDR1 is LGHNA and CDR2 YNFKEQ. As DNA, the CDR3 is TGTGCCAGCAGCCCTACGACTGGATCTGACTACGAGCAGTACTTC. Translating it yields CASSPTTGSDYEQYF.

This clonotype was seen many times. This chain connects TRBV7-9 to TRBJ2-4, with unresolved D. The germline V gene has CDR1 SEHNR and CDR2 FQNEAQ (reference sequence). V lost 3 bases to trimming and J lost 1 base, with 13 bases between them. This CDR3 region has 16 residues. CDR3 coding DNA: TGTGCCAGCAGCTTGGGGTGGGGTTCGGCCAAAAACATTCAGTACTTC. This codes for CASSLGWGSAKNIQYF.

This clonotype has ten or more counts. The chain joins TRBV10-3 to TRBJ2-5; D is perhaps TRBD1 (5 bases). Trimming removed 4 bases from V and 4 bases from J, with 10 bases in between. The CDR3 is 13 residues long. The germline CDR1 and CDR2 sequences are ENHRY and SYGVKD. CDR3 residues: CAISVGAAETQYF. For the CDR3, the DNA is TGTGCCATCAGTGTAGGGGCGGCAGAGACCCAGTACTTC.

The rearrangement uses TRBV20-1 and TRBJ2-3; D unresolved. Germline CDR1 and CDR2: DFQATT and SNEGSKA (reference sequence). The CDR3 runs to 10 residues. V lost 3 bases to trimming and J lost 7 bases, with 5 bases between them. The CDR3 sequence is CSARENTQYF. CDR3 bases: TGCAGTGCTAGGGAAAATACGCAGTATTTT.

Ten or more counts support this clonotype. The chain recombines TRBV20-1 with TRBJ2-4, with TRBD2 identical over 9 bases. The CDR3 spans 15 residues. Germline lookup yields CDR1 DFQATT and CDR2 SNEGSKA (reference sequence). Trimming at V came to 3 bases and at J to 2 bases, leaving 5 bases not matched to a gene. The CDR3 reads CSARGLAVSKNIQYF. The CDR3 DNA follows: TGCAGTGCTAGGGGACTAGCAGTATCCAAAAACATTCAGTACTTC.

This clonotype was detected many times. J is TRBJ2-7 and V is TRBV5-6; weak D call: TRBD1 (6 bases). Per the germline V gene, CDR1 is SGHDT and CDR2 is YYEEEE. V lost 3 bases to trimming and J lost 5 bases, with 18 bases between them. The CDR3 has 15 amino acids. This CDR3 reads CASSSLTSDSHEQYF. The CDR3, as DNA: TGTGCCAGCAGCTCCCTAACTTCGGACAGCCACGAGCAGTACTTC. Using reference TRBV5-6 and TRBJ2-7 for the parts outside the CDR3, the full variable domain is DAGVTQSPTHLIKTRGQQVTLRCSPKSGHDTVSWYQQALGQGPQFIFQYYEEEERQRGNFPDRFSGHQFPNYSSELNVNALLLGDSALYLCASSSLTSDSHEQYFGPGTRLTVT.

A word on this clonotype: One end of the junction fails to match germline, which may point to a read error. The chain recombines TRBV27 with TRBJ2-7; D is uncertain. The CDR3 covers 14 residues. Germline CDR1 MNHEY, CDR2 SMNVEV (reference sequence). The CDR3 sequence is CTSTLCSGTYEQYF. CDR3 in DNA: TGCACCAGCACTCTCTGCAGTGGAACCTACGAGCAGTACTTC.

This clonotype was seen many times. The chain carries TRBV10-3 and TRBJ2-5; 9 bases line up with TRBD2. The CDR3 is made up of 16 amino acids. Germline lookup yields CDR1 ENHRY and CDR2 SYGVKD. V lost 5 bases and J lost 1; bases outside the gene matches: 8. CDR3 in amino acids: CAISRGASGIQETQYF. In nucleotides, the CDR3 is TGTGCCATCAGTAGGGGTGCTAGCGGGATCCAAGAGACCCAGTACTTC.

In this sample, this clonotype turned up many times. The chain recombines TRBV20-1 with TRBJ1-1; no reliable D call. Deletions cut 0 bases from V and 3 bases from J, with 14 bases between. Germline V lookup: CDR1 DFQATT, CDR2 SNEGSKA (reference sequence). The CDR3 contains 15 residues. The CDR3 DNA reads as TGCAGTGCTAGAGATTGGGCGTTGGCGGACACTGAAGCTTTCTTT. Its translation is CSARDWALADTEAFF.

This clonotype was detected many times. The chain recombines TRBV5-1 with TRBJ1-1, with 9 bases matching TRBD1. The CDR3 consists of 15 residues. From germline, CDR1 is SGHRS and CDR2 YFSETQ. V dropped 0 bases and J dropped 4; count of bases not matched to a gene: 4. The CDR3 reads CASSLVGTGITEAFF. The CDR3 DNA follows: TGCGCCAGCAGCTTGGTCGGGACAGGGATCACTGAAGCTTTCTTT.

This clonotype showed up many times. This rearrangement joins TRBV20-1 to TRBJ2-7; D remains ambiguous. The V end was cut by 5 bases, the J end by 1 base, with 15 bases between. This CDR3 contains 14 residues. Germline assignment: CDR1 DFQATT and CDR2 SNEGSKA (reference sequence). The DNA for the CDR3 is TGCAGTGCTGGGGTGTTGGTAGGGTCCTACGAGCAGTACTTC. Residues: CSAGVLVGSYEQYF.

There are many counts of this clonotype. The chain couples TRBV12-3 or TRBV12-4 to TRBJ1-5, with D perhaps TRBD1 (6 bases). V was cut by 5 bases and J by 5 bases, with 10 bases left in between. The CDR3 spans 13 residues. The CDR3 coding sequence is TGTGCCAGCAGTACGGACAGAGATCAGCCCCAGCATTTT. Translation gives CASSTDRDQPQHF.

As regards this clonotype: This may be a read error, as it is one base from a much larger clone. This chain uses TRBV20-1 with TRBJ2-5, with TRBD2 matching over 9 bases. Per the germline V gene, CDR1 is DFQATT and CDR2 is SNEGSKA (reference sequence). This CDR3 contains 15 residues. After removal of 3 bases from V and 4 bases from J, the junction contained 9 bases not matched to a gene. The DNA of the CDR3 is TGCAGTGCTAGTGGGCTAGCGGGAACCCGAGAGACCCAGTACTTC. It encodes CSASGLAGTRETQYF.

This clonotype was observed at least ten times. This chain uses TRBV29-1 with TRBJ2-3, with 15 bases identical to TRBD2. CDR1 and CDR2 from the germline V gene are SQVTM and ANQGSEA. The CDR3 is 16 amino acids. V shed 4 bases, J shed 1 base, and the junction held 3 bases outside the gene matches. The CDR3 DNA reads as TGCAGCGTTGCTGGACTAGCGGGGGGGCGCACAGATACGCAGTATTTT. The encoded protein is CSVAGLAGGRTDTQYF.

This clonotype was found many times. The chain uses TRBV4-1 and TRBJ2-3; perhaps TRBD2 as D (5 bases). Germline CDR1 MGHRA, CDR2 YSYEKL. The CDR3 runs to 12 residues. The ends were cut back, 2 bases at V and 7 bases at J, with 7 bases in the middle. CDR3 nucleotide sequence: TGCGCCAGCAGCCAAATCGGGAATACGCAGTATTTT. Protein: CASSQIGNTQYF.

The chain uses TRBV5-1 and TRBJ2-7; possibly TRBD1 or TRBD2 for D (5 bases each). Trimming shortened V by 0 bases and J by 2 bases, and 12 bases separated the two germline ends. This CDR3 spans 15 amino acids. CDR1 and CDR2 (germline): SGHRS, YFSETQ. CDR3 loop: CASSLGGRDTYEQYF. The CDR3 DNA sequence: TGCGCCAGCAGCTTGGGGGGACGCGATACCTACGAGCAGTACTTC.

This clonotype was counted ten times or more. The rearrangement links TRBV7-9 to TRBJ2-1; D uncertain. The CDR3 extends over 14 amino acids. The V gene's germline CDR1 is SEHNR and CDR2 FQNEAQ (reference sequence). Trimming pared 1 base from V and 8 bases from J, leaving 12 bases between. The CDR3 DNA sequence: TGTGCCAGCAGCTTAGTTCTCCAGCCCCATGAGCAGTTCTTC. Translation: CASSLVLQPHEQFF. Filled out from reference TRBV7-9 and TRBJ2-1, the complete variable domain reads DTGVSQNPRHKITKRGQNVTFRCDPISEHNRLYWYRQTLGQGPEFLTYFQNEAQLEKSRLLSDRFSAERPKGSFSTLEIQRTEQGDSAMYLCASSLVLQPHEQFFGPGTRLTVL.

This clonotype appeared many times. The chain links TRBV6-5 to TRBJ1-2; no definite D call. The germline V gene encodes CDR1 MNHEY and CDR2 SVGAGI. The CDR3 is 13 residues long. Trimming pared 5 bases from V and 8 bases from J, leaving 15 bases between. This CDR3 is CASSITPSKGYTF. CDR3 sequence (DNA): TGTGCCAGCAGTATTACCCCATCAAAAGGCTACACCTTC.